These 8 T cell receptor beta chains came from one sample sequenced in a study of T cells after yellow fever vaccination. TCRdb fed the 5' RACE reads into MiXCR, producing one record per CDR3 protein. The sample shows about 580,000 distinct CDR3 sequences, approximately 16% of them seen only once. Sequences were derived from PBMCs, sampled about 5 days after the first yellow fever vaccination. These receptor sequences come from a man between 18 and 35 years old who received the YFV17D yellow fever vaccine.

This clonotype was picked up a small number of times. The chain employs TRBV27 and TRBJ1-2; D is possibly TRBD1 (5 bases). The CDR3 has 14 residues. The V gene lost 3 bases and the J gene lost 4 bases, with 12 bases spanning the gap. Germline V lookup: CDR1 MNHEY, CDR2 SMNVEV (reference sequence). CDR3 protein: CASSFSGTPYGYTF. The CDR3 nucleotides are TGTGCCAGCAGTTTTTCCGGGACGCCCTATGGCTACACCTTC.

This clonotype was counted a few times. The chain uses TRBV4-1 and TRBJ2-3; TRBD1 matches 8 bases. With V trimmed by 0 bases and J by 2 bases, 10 bases remained unmatched. The CDR3 loop spans 18 amino acids. The V gene's germline CDR1 is MGHRA and CDR2 YSYEKL. The CDR3 DNA is TGCGCCAGCAGCCAAGATCGGGCCGGGACAGGAGTCACAGATACGCAGTATTTT. Translation: CASSQDRAGTGVTDTQYF.

V and J are TRBV7-6 and TRBJ2-2, with D unclear. Germline CDR1 SGHVS, CDR2 FNYEAQ. The CDR3 extends over 16 amino acids. Trimming shortened V by 4 bases and J by 0 bases, and 12 bases separated the two germline ends. The DNA for the CDR3 is TGTGCCAGCAGCTCACCCCTTGGCACGAACACCGGGGAGCTGTTTTTT. This encodes CASSSPLGTNTGELFF.

The chain links TRBV6-1 to TRBJ2-4; D is tentatively TRBD1 or TRBD2 (5 bases each). Trimming pared 7 bases from V and 7 bases from J, leaving 20 bases between. This CDR3 is 15 amino acids long. CDR1 and CDR2 from the germline V gene are MNHNS and SASEGT. The CDR3 spells CASTERGIGTNIQYF. Here the CDR3 DNA reads TGTGCCAGCACCGAGAGGGGAATAGGGACGAACATTCAGTACTTC.

This chain connects TRBV12-3 or TRBV12-4 to TRBJ2-7, with TRBD1 identical over 11 bases. V shed 4 bases and J 6 bases; nucleotides not matched to a gene: 8. The CDR3 is made up of 15 amino acids. The CDR3 bases are TGTGCCAGCAGTTCACTAGGACAGGGGGCGGGCGAGCAGTACTTC. This codes for CASSSLGQGAGEQYF.

This clonotype was detected a few times. The rearrangement joins TRBV19 to TRBJ1-2; 7 nucleotides agree with TRBD1. There are 16 residues in the CDR3. Germline CDR1 reads LNHDA; CDR2 reads SQIVND (reference sequence). V shed 4 bases, J shed 4 bases, and the junction held 12 bases outside the gene matches. The CDR3, as DNA: TGTGCCAGTAGTACTCCTTTCGACAGGGAGCCCTATGGCTACACCTTC. Protein sequence: CASSTPFDREPYGYTF.

The chain carries TRBV7-9 and TRBJ2-7; D may be TRBD1 (6 bases). CDR1 and CDR2 (germline): SEHNR, FQNEAQ (reference sequence). V lost 8 bases and J lost 4, with 21 bases in between. The length of the CDR3 is 15 residues. The CDR3 spells CASSPGPGVGYEQYF. The DNA for the CDR3 is TGTGCCAGCTCACCAGGGCCAGGGGTGGGTTACGAGCAGTACTTC.

This clonotype was counted a few times. The J gene is TRBJ2-3, the V gene TRBV9; D is unresolved. The germline V and J ends were trimmed by 0 bases and 0 bases, with 11 bases remaining between them. From germline, CDR1 is SGDLS and CDR2 YYNGEE. The CDR3 covers 16 residues. The CDR3 region has the DNA TGTGCCAGCAGCGTAGCTACTATTGCTAGCACAGATACGCAGTATTTT. As protein: CASSVATIASTDTQYF.